The following is a T cell receptor (beta chain) sequence with its context. Its antigen is unidentified. The data were produced by immunoSEQ multiplex PCR, yet TCRdb's version contains in-frame clones alone and is incomplete. Of approximately 8,100 clones in the sample, more than 75% were seen once. The data are from a study of regulatory and conventional T cells in RAG deficiency. Germline V gene sequence: CDR1 MNHEY, CDR2 SMNVEV (reference sequence). The CDR3 contains 14 residues. Trimming left V 3 bases short and J 4 bases short, with 10 bases between. Study observations and caveats: In Omenn syndrome, sorted "Tregs" may be peripherally activated cells. Omenn syndrome and CID/AS patients had about 100-fold fewer unique Treg TCR beta sequences, versus roughly 9.6-fold elsewhere. Shannon entropy was markedly lower and Simpson indices higher in RAG-deficient patients than control T-cell subsets.

These data also formed part of another study, on regulatory T cells. That paper states: Amplification used 52 TRBV primers and 13 TRBJ primers.

The source is a human donor in good health. The specimen was CD8+ T cells sorted from blood. The V and J genes are TRBV27 and TRBJ1-5, with a weak D call TRBD1 (6 bases). The CDR3 loop reads CASSFLGANQPQHF. CDR3 DNA sequence: TGTGCCAGCAGTTTTTTGGGGGCGAATCAGCCCCAGCATTTT.